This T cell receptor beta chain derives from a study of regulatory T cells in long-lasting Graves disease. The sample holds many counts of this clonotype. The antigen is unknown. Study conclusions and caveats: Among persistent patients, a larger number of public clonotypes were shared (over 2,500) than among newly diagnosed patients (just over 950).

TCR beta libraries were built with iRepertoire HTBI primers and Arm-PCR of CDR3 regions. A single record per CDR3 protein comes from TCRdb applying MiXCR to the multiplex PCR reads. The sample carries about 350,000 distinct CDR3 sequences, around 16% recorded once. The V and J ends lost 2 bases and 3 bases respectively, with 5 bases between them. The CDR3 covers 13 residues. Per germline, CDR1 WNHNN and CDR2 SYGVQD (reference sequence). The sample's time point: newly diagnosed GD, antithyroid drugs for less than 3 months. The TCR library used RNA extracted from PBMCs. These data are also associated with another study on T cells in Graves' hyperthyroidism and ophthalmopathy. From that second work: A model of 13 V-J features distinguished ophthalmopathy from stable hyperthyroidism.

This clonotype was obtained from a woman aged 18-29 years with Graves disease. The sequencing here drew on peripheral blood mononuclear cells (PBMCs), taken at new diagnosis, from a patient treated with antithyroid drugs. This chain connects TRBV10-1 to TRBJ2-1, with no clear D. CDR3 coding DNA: TGCGCCAGCAGTGAGACAGTCTACAATGAGCAGTTCTTC. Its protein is CASSETVYNEQFF.